The clone carrying this TCR beta chain was found many times. Its target is not known. Template switching, a step in the protocol, added a universal primer site, and cDNA carried unique molecular identifiers. TCRdb recomputed calls from the 5' RACE reads with MiXCR, one row per CDR3 protein. The sample shows some 590,000 distinct CDR3 sequences, 9% to 10% of them seen only once. The data were taken from a study of identical twins. Findings and caveats of the study: Abundant beta clonotypes from cord blood had fewer insertions, unlike memory repertoires, which showed none. Out-of-frame alpha sequences common to twins exhibited an excess of low generation probability.

The CDR3 extends over 12 amino acids. V lost 0 bases, J lost 6 bases, and 7 bases lay in between. Germline V gives CDR1 SGHDT, CDR2 YYEEEE. These sequences were also reported in another study, on yellow fever vaccine responses in identical twins.

This sequence was found in a woman aged 18-35 years in good health. The rearrangement links TRBV5-6 to TRBJ2-7; possible D gene TRBD1, 5 bases. The sample comprised PBMCs. Here the CDR3 DNA reads TGTGCCAGCAGCTTGGCCACAGGCGAGCAGTACTTC. Its translation: CASSLATGEQYF.